This TCR beta chain appears in the sequencing data of a study of shared clonotypes between healthy human individuals. The wider study: Researchers assigned three CD4 naive, three CD4 memory, two CD8 naive and one CD8 memory plate to each donor.

Division of CD4+ cells produced a CD45RA+ naive subset and a CD45RA-negative memory subset. In its sample, this clone was seen once. V shed 1 base and J shed 7 bases, with 4 bases lying between them. In germline, CDR1 is MNHEY, CDR2 SMNVEV (reference sequence). The CDR3 runs 12 residues. An even split of each subset's genomic DNA across several immunoSEQ plates was performed. The assay was immunoSEQ multiplex PCR, and TCRdb's table has in-frame clones only and misses some. The sample has some 2,000,000 clones, 90% to 95% seen once; the top ten hold approximately 0.13%. The V gene is TRBV27, the J gene TRBJ2-2; D not resolved. This sequence originates from a man aged 18 to 30 in good health. The sample was naive CD4+ T cells sorted from blood. The subset was: CD45RA+ positively selected. The CDR3, as DNA: TGTGCCAGCAGTTTATTGGGCGGGGAGCTGTTTTTT. It yields the protein CASSLLGGELFF.